The sequence of this TCR beta chain was determined in a study of shared clonotypes between healthy human individuals. There were only Caucasian adults among the donors, and all lived in Nashville, Tennessee. Assay: immunoSEQ multiplex PCR; the TCRdb copy retains only in-frame clones and omits some. Here the sample spans some 490,000 clones, around 80% being singletons. Of note for this clone: The sample carries other DNA sequences with the same CDR3.

There are 13 residues in the CDR3. Germline values: CDR1 MNHEY, CDR2 SVGAGI. Germline trimming cut 6 bases from V and 2 bases from J; bases unmatched to any gene: 3. This receptor was obtained from a woman aged 40 to 55 in good health. Some clones in this sample may be carry-over from other donors' samples. The sequencing sample was made of PBMCs. The V and J genes are TRBV6-5 and TRBJ2-5; 7 nucleotides agree with TRBD1. The CDR3 loop reads CASSRTGQETQYF. CDR3 sequence (DNA): TGTGCCAGCAGCCGGACAGGTCAAGAGACCCAGTACTTC.